The clone carrying this T cell receptor (beta chain) was seen a few times. It was with a sample-barcoded 5' primer and a J-beta primer mix that a second PCR of about 6 to 12 cycles was run. Each CDR3 protein gets one entry after TCRdb re-called the 5' RACE reads with MiXCR. The sample has about 970,000 distinct CDR3 sequences, roughly 50% seen once. This sample is part of a study of blood T cells in healthy people across ages. Healthy Caucasian individuals from Russia aged roughly 6 to 90 served as donors. Isolation yielded PBMCs, at least 6.5 million per sample, in every case. This CDR3 comprises 13 residues. Trimming pared 5 bases from V and 13 bases from J, leaving 18 bases between. Germline V gene data show CDR1 as MNHEY and CDR2 as SMNVEV (reference sequence).

This clonotype originated in a woman in her fifties or sixties in good health. Sequencing used blood. The chain has TRBV27 and TRBJ2-4; TRBD1 is a possible D gene (5 bases). CDR3 nucleotides: TGTGCCAGCAGTCTAGACCAGGGTTTGGAGCAGTACTTC. Translation gives CASSLDQGLEQYF.